The clone carrying this T cell receptor beta chain was detected a few times. The sample comes from a study of T cell repertoires in cytomegalovirus infection. Study in general: The public TCR beta signatures pointed to both CMV infection and matching HLA type.

TCRdb re-analysed the reads in MiXCR, keeping a single row per CDR3 protein. The sample has a few hundred thousand distinct CDR3 sequences, roughly 15% seen once. The CDR3 extends over 16 amino acids. V lost 2 bases, J lost 5 bases, and 17 bases lay in between. Germline V lookup: CDR1 MNHNS, CDR2 SASEGT. This TCR derives from a human donor in good health (CMV status not recorded). Some clones in this sample may be carry-over from other donors' samples. Specimen: PBMCs. V is TRBV6-1 and J is TRBJ2-3, with a possible D match to TRBD2 (6 bases). The CDR3: CASSELPGSSEDTQYF. In DNA, the CDR3 is TGTGCCAGCAGTGAATTACCCGGGAGCTCGGAAGATACGCAGTATTTT.